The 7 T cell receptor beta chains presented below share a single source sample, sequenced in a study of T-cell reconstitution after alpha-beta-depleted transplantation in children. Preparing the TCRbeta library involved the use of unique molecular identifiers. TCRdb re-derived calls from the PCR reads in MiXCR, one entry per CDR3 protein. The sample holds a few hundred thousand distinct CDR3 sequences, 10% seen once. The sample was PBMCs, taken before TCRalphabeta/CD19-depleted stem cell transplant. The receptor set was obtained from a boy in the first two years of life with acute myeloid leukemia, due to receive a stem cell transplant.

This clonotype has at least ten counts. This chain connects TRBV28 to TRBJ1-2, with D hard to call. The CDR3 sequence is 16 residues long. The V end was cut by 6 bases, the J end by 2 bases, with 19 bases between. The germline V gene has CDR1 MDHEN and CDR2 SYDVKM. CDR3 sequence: CASRPQSRPLNYGYTF. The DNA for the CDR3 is TGTGCCAGCAGGCCTCAGTCACGCCCATTAAACTATGGCTACACCTTC.

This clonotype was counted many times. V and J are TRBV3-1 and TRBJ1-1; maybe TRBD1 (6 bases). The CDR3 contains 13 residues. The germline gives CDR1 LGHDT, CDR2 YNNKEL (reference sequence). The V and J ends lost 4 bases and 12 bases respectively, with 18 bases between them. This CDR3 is CASSRSGGVWSFF. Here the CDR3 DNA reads TGTGCCAGCAGCCGATCGGGGGGCGTTTGGTCTTTCTTT.

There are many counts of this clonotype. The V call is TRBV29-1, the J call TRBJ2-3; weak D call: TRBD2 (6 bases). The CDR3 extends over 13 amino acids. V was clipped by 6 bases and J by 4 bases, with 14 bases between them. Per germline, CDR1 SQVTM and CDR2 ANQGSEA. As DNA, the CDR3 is TGCAGCGTACCCGGGAGAGGATCAGATACGCAGTATTTT. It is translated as CSVPGRGSDTQYF.

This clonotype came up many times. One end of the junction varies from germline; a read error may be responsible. CDR3 region: CASRRRIYNF. CDR3 DNA sequence: TGTGCCAGCAGGCGCCGGATTTATAACTTC. The chain combines TRBV28 with TRBJ2-7; D not certain. This CDR3 comprises 10 residues. CDR1 is MDHEN, CDR2 SYDVKM, per germline.

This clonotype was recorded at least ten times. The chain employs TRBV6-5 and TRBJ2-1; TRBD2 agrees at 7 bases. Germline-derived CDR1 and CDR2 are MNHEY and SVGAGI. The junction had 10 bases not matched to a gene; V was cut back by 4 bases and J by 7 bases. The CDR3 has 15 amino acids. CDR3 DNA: TGTGCCAGCAGTTGGTCCGGCGGGAGAACAAATGAGCAGTTCTTC. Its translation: CASSWSGGRTNEQFF.

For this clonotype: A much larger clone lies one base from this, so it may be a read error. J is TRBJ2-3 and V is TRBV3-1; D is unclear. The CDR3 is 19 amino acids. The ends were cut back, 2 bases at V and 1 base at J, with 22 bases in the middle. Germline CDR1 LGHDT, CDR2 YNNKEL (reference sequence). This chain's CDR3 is CASSQRARSYFSRTDTQYF. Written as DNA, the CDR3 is TGTGCCAGCAGCCAAAGGGCTCGCTCTTATTTTAGCCGCACAGATACGCAGTATTTT.

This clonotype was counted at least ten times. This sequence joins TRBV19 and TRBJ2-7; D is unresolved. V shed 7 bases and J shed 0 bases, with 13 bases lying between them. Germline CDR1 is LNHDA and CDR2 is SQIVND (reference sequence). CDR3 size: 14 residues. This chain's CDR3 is CASTRSSSSYEQYF. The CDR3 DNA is TGTGCCAGTACTAGGTCGTCCAGCTCCTACGAGCAGTACTTC.